These 20 T cell receptor beta chains came from one sample sequenced in a study of blood T cells in healthy people across ages. Combining a sample-barcoded 5' primer with a J-beta primer mix, a second PCR ran for about 7 to 11 cycles. TCRdb analysed the 5' RACE reads with MiXCR anew, one entry per CDR3 protein. The sample consists of over 1,300,000 distinct CDR3 sequences, around 59% of them appearing once. Input material: blood. The receptors were sampled from a man between 18 and 29 years old in good health.

This clonotype was detected many times. The J gene is TRBJ2-5, the V gene TRBV20-1; tentative D call: TRBD2 (5 bases). V was clipped by 5 bases and J by 5 bases, with 9 bases between them. This CDR3 spans 11 amino acids. The germline V gene encodes CDR1 DFQATT and CDR2 SNEGSKA (reference sequence). The CDR3 is CSALLGETQYF. CDR3 nucleotide sequence: TGCAGTGCTTTACTAGGGGAGACCCAGTACTTC.

V is TRBV5-1 and J is TRBJ1-1; TRBD1 agrees at 7 bases. The CDR3 has 17 amino acids. Per the germline V gene, CDR1 is SGHRS and CDR2 is YFSETQ. V was clipped by 7 bases and J by 0 bases; unmatched bases: 15. Here the CDR3 reads CASGWGDRVKMNTEAFF. Here the CDR3 DNA reads TGCGCCAGCGGCTGGGGTGACAGGGTAAAAATGAACACTGAAGCTTTCTTT. The whole variable domain, remainder taken from reference TRBV5-1 and TRBJ1-1, is KAGVTQTPRYLIKTRGQQVTLSCSPISGHRSVSWYQQTPGQGLQFLFEYFSETQRNKGNFPGRFSGRQFSNSRSEMNVSTLELGDSALYLCASGWGDRVKMNTEAFFGQGTRLTVV.

The DNA for the CDR3 is TGCAGTGCTAGAGAAAGTCTGACAGGGGTTAATGAAAAACTGTTTTTT. It encodes CSARESLTGVNEKLFF. V and J are TRBV20-1 and TRBJ1-4; 8 bases are a match to TRBD1. V gave up 0 bases and J gave up 4 bases; unmatched junction bases: 7. CDR3 size: 16 residues. Germline V CDR1 and CDR2: DFQATT, SNEGSKA (reference sequence).

This clonotype was seen repeatedly, ten times or more. The chain carries TRBV6-2 or TRBV6-3 and TRBJ2-7; perhaps TRBD2 as D (5 bases). The length of the CDR3 is 14 residues. The V end was cut by 7 bases, the J end by 7 bases, with 20 bases between. Germline CDR1 and CDR2: MNHEY and SVGEGT. CDR3 in DNA: TGTGCCAGCACCCAATACGGCCCCCGGGGTGAGCAGTACTTC. Translating gives CASTQYGPRGEQYF.

The chain carries TRBV10-3 and TRBJ1-5; TRBD1 matches 9 bases. The V and J ends lost 1 base and 4 bases, in that order; junction bases with no gene match: 2. Looked up from germline, CDR1 is ENHRY and CDR2 is SYGVKD. The CDR3 is made up of 15 amino acids. CDR3 sequence (DNA): TGTGCCATCAGTGAGTTGGACAGGGGAAATCAGCCCCAGCATTTT. This sequence encodes CAISELDRGNQPQHF.

This clonotype was seen a few times. J is TRBJ2-7 and V is TRBV7-9, with TRBD2 matching 9 bases. Germline V CDR1 and CDR2: SEHNR, FQNEAQ (reference sequence). The CDR3 consists of 17 residues. Losses at the gene ends were 1 base for V and 5 bases for J; bases not matched to a gene: 12. The CDR3 DNA follows: TGTGCCAGCAGCTTAGAAGGGGGTAGCGGGAGTGTTAACGAGCAGTACTTC. This encodes CASSLEGGSGSVNEQYF.

This clonotype was detected only a few times. Here the CDR3 DNA reads TGTGCCAGTCATTTCGGGGAAAAACTGTTTTTT. It translates to CASHFGEKLFF. This chain uses TRBV7-9 with TRBJ1-4; no clear D. The V gene's germline CDR1 is SEHNR and CDR2 FQNEAQ (reference sequence). With 9 bases removed from V and 8 bases from J, the gap between germline ends came to 10 bases. The CDR3 is 11 amino acids.

This clonotype was seen a few times. The chain links TRBV29-1 to TRBJ2-7; D unclear. The germline CDR1 and CDR2 sequences are SQVTM and ANQGSEA. Between the trimmed V and J ends, which lost 6 bases and 7 bases, there was a span of 13 bases. This CDR3 has 11 residues. The CDR3 region has the DNA TGCAGCGTGTCTTCCGGTCTGGAGCAGTACTTC. As protein: CSVSSGLEQYF.

This clonotype was seen repeatedly, ten times or more. This rearrangement joins TRBV7-9 to TRBJ2-1, with TRBD1 matching over 9 bases. V lost 3 bases and J lost 8; bases outside the gene matches: 14. Germline-derived CDR1 and CDR2 are SEHNR and FQNEAQ (reference sequence). This CDR3 has 17 amino acids. CDR3 in amino acids: CASSFLGTGPRYHEQFF. In DNA, the CDR3 is TGTGCCAGCAGCTTCCTCGGGACAGGGCCCCGCTATCATGAGCAGTTCTTC.

The chain couples TRBV15 to TRBJ2-5; TRBD2 might be the D (6 bases). Trimming took 1 base from V and 4 from J, leaving 7 bases between them. The CDR3 contains 13 residues. Per the germline V gene, CDR1 is LNHNV and CDR2 is YYDKDF (reference sequence). The CDR3 sequence: CATSRVLAETQYF. DNA of the CDR3: TGTGCCACCAGCAGAGTACTAGCAGAGACCCAGTACTTC.

CDR3 coding DNA: TGTGCCAGCAGCCGCCGAGGAGAGCCGCCCTACGAGCAGTACTTC. Residues: CASSRRGEPPYEQYF. The chain recombines TRBV7-8 with TRBJ2-7; D is uncertain. The CDR3 loop spans 15 amino acids. Germline V gene lookup returns CDR1 SGHVS and CDR2 FQNEAQ. Trimming left V 5 bases short and J 2 bases short, with 16 bases between.

This clonotype has a single count. This chain connects TRBV6-2 or TRBV6-3 to TRBJ2-7; TRBD1 aligns across 9 bases. From germline, CDR1 is MNHEY and CDR2 SVGEGT. The V and J ends lost 2 bases and 8 bases, in that order; junction bases with no gene match: 10. CDR3 length: 15 residues. The CDR3 is CASSYVGTGSYKQYF. CDR3 DNA: TGTGCCAGCAGTTACGTCGGGACAGGGAGTTACAAGCAGTACTTC.

The J gene is TRBJ1-1, the V gene TRBV6-5; D uncertain. Trimming cost V 4 bases and J 5 bases, with 14 bases left between them. Germline V gene lookup returns CDR1 MNHEY and CDR2 SVGAGI. The length of the CDR3 is 14 residues. The CDR3 here is CASSSTSRLTEAFF. CDR3 DNA: TGTGCCAGCAGTTCGACCTCGAGGTTAACTGAAGCTTTCTTT.

J is TRBJ2-5 and V is TRBV28; the match to TRBD1 covers 8 bases. The CDR3 has 16 residues. Unmatched junction bases numbered 16, after V lost 6 bases and J lost 7 bases. CDR1 and CDR2 (germline): MDHEN, SYDVKM. CDR3 loop: CASSSARGRLLWTQYF. The CDR3 DNA sequence: TGTGCCAGCAGCTCTGCCAGGGGGCGCCTTCTGTGGACCCAGTACTTC.

This sequence joins TRBV14 and TRBJ1-4, with D possibly TRBD1 on 6 matching bases. The CDR3 contains 15 residues. The germline V gene has CDR1 SGHDN and CDR2 FVKESK. The V end was cut by 8 bases, the J end by 7 bases, with 20 bases between. Written as DNA, the CDR3 is TGTGCCAGCCCCTCCCGGGGAGGGGGAGCTGAAAAACTGTTTTTT. Translated, it gives CASPSRGGGAEKLFF. Supplemented by reference TRBV14 and TRBJ1-4, the full variable domain reads EAGVTQFPSHSVIEKGQTVTLRCDPISGHDNLYWYRRVMGKEIKFLLHFVKESKQDESGMPNNRFLAERTGGTYSTLKVQPAELEDSGVYFCASPSRGGGAEKLFFGSGTQLSVL.

This rearrangement joins TRBV5-1 to TRBJ1-2, with a tentative D call TRBD1 (5 bases). In germline, CDR1 is SGHRS, CDR2 YFSETQ. Trimming took 0 bases from V and 6 from J, leaving 12 bases between them. This CDR3 contains 14 residues. Written as DNA, the CDR3 is TGCGCCAGCAGCTTGGGCCCCAGGGCGGATGGCTACACCTTC. Translation gives CASSLGPRADGYTF.

This CDR3 reads CASSYSGTGGMFDEQFF. CDR3 DNA sequence: TGTGCCAGCAGTTACTCGGGGACAGGGGGGATGTTCGATGAGCAGTTCTTC. This chain uses TRBV6-5 with TRBJ2-1, with 11 positions matching TRBD1. The CDR3 sequence is 17 residues long. CDR1 and CDR2 (germline): MNHEY, SVGAGI. V lost 0 bases, J lost 8 bases, and 9 bases stayed unmatched.

This sequence joins TRBV10-3 and TRBJ1-6, with TRBD1 identical over 9 bases. The CDR3 runs 13 residues. Germline values: CDR1 ENHRY, CDR2 SYGVKD. V lost 5 bases to trimming and J lost 9 bases; unmatched junction nucleotides: 2. CDR3 amino acids: CAISTGGGSPLHF. The CDR3 DNA is TGTGCCATCAGTACAGGGGGCGGTTCACCCCTCCACTTT.

The chain joins TRBV29-1 to TRBJ1-2, with 8 bases fitting TRBD1. The CDR3 runs to 16 residues. Losses at the gene ends were 5 bases for V and 4 bases for J; bases not matched to a gene: 15. Germline CDR1 reads SQVTM; CDR2 reads ANQGSEA. CDR3 nucleotide sequence: TGCAGCGTTCGAGCTAGGGTACAGGGGGTTACCTATGGCTACACCTTC. As protein: CSVRARVQGVTYGYTF.

This chain links TRBV2 with TRBJ2-1; D uncertain. In germline, CDR1 is SNHLY, CDR2 FYNNEI. V lost 10 bases, J lost 6 bases, and 13 bases lay in between. The CDR3 covers 12 residues. The DNA of the CDR3 is TGTGCCATCTACATCCTTAGCAATGAGCAGTTCTTC. This sequence encodes CAIYILSNEQFF. The whole variable domain, remainder taken from reference TRBV2 and TRBJ2-1, is EPEVTQTPSHQVTQMGQEVILRCVPISNHLYFYWYRQILGQKVEFLVSFYNNEISEKSEIFDDQFSVERPDGSNFTLKIRSTKLEDSAMYFCAIYILSNEQFFGPGTRLTVL.